The entry below describes one TCR beta chain. The antigen is unknown. The sample comes from a study of radiation and T cells in renal cell carcinoma. TCRdb's copy holds only in-frame clones and misses some; the assay was immunoSEQ multiplex PCR. The repertoire holds 15,000 to 20,000 clones, with 58% as singletons. Germline values: CDR1 LNHDA, CDR2 SQIVND (reference sequence). The CDR3 runs 13 residues. The V end lost 5 bases, the J end lost 2 bases, and 10 bases lay between the germline ends. General study points: In nephrectomy-only tumors, top 100 clonotypes averaged roughly 43%, versus around 54% irradiated.

Treatment of the sample: treatment-naive control, cytoreductive nephrectomy. Control samples are tumors resected by cytoreductive nephrectomy without prior radiation. The sample here was tumor tissue, taken from a patient whose treatment was nephrectomy without radiotherapy. The source is a man in his forties with renal cell carcinoma. The chain carries TRBV19 and TRBJ2-7; D uncertain. DNA of the CDR3: TGTGCCAGTAGTTCGAAGTTCACCTACGAGCAGTACTTC. Protein sequence: CASSSKFTYEQYF. Drawing the rest from reference TRBV19 and TRBJ2-7, the complete variable domain is DGGITQSPKYLFRKEGQNVTLSCEQNLNHDAMYWYRQDPGQGLRLIYYSQIVNDFQKGDIAEGYSVSREKKESFPLTVTSAQKNPTAFYLCASSSKFTYEQYFGPGTRLTVT.